This TCR beta chain was obtained from a study of blood T cell repertoires in COVID-19. In the study overall: Acute-phase and convalescent COVID-19 samples originated in the United States, Italy and Spain.

The authors' processing: Nucleated cell counts were estimated from reference gene primer amplification. Clones were sequenced by immunoSEQ multiplex PCR, and TCRdb holds only the in-frame ones, with some missing. V and J calls and clone size are given by that table; D and trimming were obtained from the DNA. Counted here are 75,000 to 90,000 clones, 86% occurring once; the ten biggest clones make up about 8%. This CDR3 has 14 residues. The ends were cut back, 3 bases at V and 7 bases at J, with 14 bases in the middle. Germline values: CDR1 SGHTA, CDR2 FQGNSA. The TCR originated in a man between 45 and 60 years old with active COVID-19. This chain connects TRBV7-2 to TRBJ2-3; tentative D call: TRBD2 (6 bases). Material: peripheral blood. This CDR3 is CASSFPTGLNTQYF. Written as DNA, the CDR3 is TGTGCCAGCAGCTTTCCGACGGGACTTAATACGCAGTATTTT. Full variable domain (rest looked up from reference TRBV7-2 and TRBJ2-3): GAGVSQSPSNKVTEKGKDVELRCDPISGHTALYWYRQSLGQGLEFLIYFQGNSAPDKSGLPSDRFSAERTGGSVSTLTIQRTQQEDSAVYLCASSFPTGLNTQYFGPGTRLTVL.